Presented here are 26 T cell receptor beta chains from one specimen sequenced in a study of cytomegalovirus exposure and HLA in healthy donors. PCR used 60 Vbeta primers and 13 Jbeta primers. Produced via immunoSEQ multiplex PCR; TCRdb's table is partial and in-frame only. The sample has under 120,000 clones; 60% to 75% are singletons. Sequencing was carried out using PBMCs. The origin of the receptors is a man aged 40-49 years in good health and CMV-seropositive.

This clone has only a few counts. The chain joins TRBV9 to TRBJ1-1; no firm D call. The CDR3 spans 13 residues. The V and J ends lost 3 bases and 3 bases respectively, with 9 bases between them. Germline values: CDR1 SGDLS, CDR2 YYNGEE. The CDR3 loop reads CASSETGDTEAFF. The CDR3 coding sequence is TGTGCCAGCAGCGAGACTGGTGACACTGAAGCTTTCTTT.

The V call is TRBV9, the J call TRBJ2-1; 8 positions agree with TRBD2. CDR3 length equals 14 residues. Germline V CDR1 and CDR2: SGDLS, YYNGEE. Trimming took 0 bases from V and 8 from J; bases not matched to a gene: 4. CDR3 coding DNA: TGTGCCAGCAGCGTAGAGGGGCGGGAGGATGAGCAGTTCTTC. It translates to CASSVEGREDEQFF. Based on the CDR3 plus reference TRBV9 and TRBJ2-1, the full variable domain is DSGVTQTPKHLITATGQRVTLRCSPRSGDLSVYWYQQSLDQGLQFLIQYYNGEERAKGNILERFSAQQFPDLHSELNLSSLELGDSALYFCASSVEGREDEQFFGPGTRLTVL.

A remark on this clone: At one end, the junction sequence differs from germline, possibly due to a read error. The V gene is TRBV11-2, the J gene TRBJ1-4; no firm D call. In germline, CDR1 is SGHAT, CDR2 FQNNGV. This CDR3 region has 16 residues. CDR3 sequence reads: CASSLDRTATNGKLFF. The DNA of the CDR3 is TGTGCCAGCAGCTTAGATCGGACTGCAACTAATGGAAAACTGTTTTTT.

The chain joins TRBV9 to TRBJ2-3; the match to TRBD2 covers 8 bases. The CDR3 sequence is 18 residues long. Germline-derived CDR1 and CDR2 are SGDLS and YYNGEE. The trim removed 0 bases at V and 1 base at J, leaving 10 bases unmatched. The DNA of the CDR3 is TGTGCCAGCAGCGTAGGGCTAGGGGCGACTAGCGGCACAGATACGCAGTATTTT. It translates to CASSVGLGATSGTDTQYF.

V and J are TRBV10-2 and TRBJ2-7, with 9 bases aligning to TRBD2. The CDR3 is 15 residues long. Germline CDR1 is WSHSY and CDR2 is SAAADI. V shed 8 bases, J shed 8 bases, and the junction held 16 bases outside the gene matches. CDR3 in DNA: TGCGCCAGCGCTCGACCGGGCGCGGGAGGGCAACAGCAGTACTTC. It translates to CASARPGAGGQQQYF.

Only a few counts were recorded for this clone. The chain is built from TRBV6-6 and TRBJ2-1; TRBD2 might be the D (6 bases). Trimming cost V 5 bases and J 9 bases, with 17 bases left between them. The CDR3 contains 14 residues. Germline lookup yields CDR1 MNHNY and CDR2 SVGAGI (reference sequence). Here the CDR3 DNA reads TGTGCCAGCAGTCCCTCGACTAGAATGGGTGAGCAGTTCTTC. Translating it yields CASSPSTRMGEQFF.

V usage is TRBV21-1 and J usage is TRBJ2-7; the D segment call TRBD2 is taken from the table without a DNA check. TRBV21-1 is marked as a pseudogene. The CDR3 is made up of 10 amino acids. CDR3: CASLNYEQYV. The CDR3 DNA sequence: TGTGCCAGCCTTAACTACGAGCAGTACGTC.

The chain combines TRBV7-9 with TRBJ2-1, with 10 bases matching TRBD1. The CDR3 has 16 residues. Trimming cost V 4 bases and J 5 bases; bases outside gene matches: 8. Germline V gives CDR1 SEHNR, CDR2 FQNEAQ (reference sequence). CDR3 sequence: CASSSSRDRGHNEQFF. The CDR3 DNA is TGTGCCAGCAGCTCCAGCCGGGACAGGGGACACAATGAGCAGTTCTTC.

The genes are TRBV19 and TRBJ2-2, with 16 bases identical to TRBD2. CDR1 and CDR2 (germline): LNHDA, SQIVND (reference sequence). The CDR3 contains 19 residues. The V and J ends lost 1 base and 4 bases, in that order; junction bases with no gene match: 6. The CDR3 nucleotides are TGTGCCAGTAGTATAGTGGGACTAGCGGGAGGGCCTAGCACCGGGGAGCTGTTTTTT. This encodes CASSIVGLAGGPSTGELFF. The whole variable domain, remainder taken from reference TRBV19 and TRBJ2-2, is DGGITQSPKYLFRKEGQNVTLSCEQNLNHDAMYWYRQDPGQGLRLIYYSQIVNDFQKGDIAEGYSVSREKKESFPLTVTSAQKNPTAFYLCASSIVGLAGGPSTGELFFGEGSRLTVL.

The chain links TRBV30 to TRBJ2-1; 8 positions agree with TRBD1. The germline CDR1 and CDR2 sequences are GTSNPN and SVGIG (reference sequence). This CDR3 is built from 14 residues. J lost 9 bases, V lost 2 bases, and 9 bases had no gene match. The CDR3 spells CAWSRGLGQGEQFF. CDR3 nucleotide sequence: TGTGCCTGGAGTAGGGGACTTGGACAGGGTGAGCAGTTCTTC.

This chain connects TRBV30 to TRBJ2-7, with 10 bases identical to TRBD1. Germline V lookup: CDR1 GTSNPN, CDR2 SVGIG (reference sequence). The CDR3 runs 12 residues. The ends lost 6 bases at V and 4 bases at J; junction bases unmatched: 3. The CDR3: CACRDRGYEQYF. In DNA form, the CDR3 reads TGTGCCTGCCGGGACAGGGGTTACGAGCAGTACTTC. Using reference TRBV30 and TRBJ2-7 for the parts outside the CDR3, the full variable domain is SQTIHQWPATLVQPVGSPLSLECTVEGTSNPNLYWYRQAAGRGLQLLFYSVGIGQISSEVPQNLSASRPQDRQFILSSKKLLLSDSGFYLCACRDRGYEQYFGPGTRLTVT.

The chain couples TRBV15 to TRBJ1-6; tentatively, D is TRBD1 (5 bases). The CDR3 spans 14 residues. Germline V lookup: CDR1 LNHNV, CDR2 YYDKDF (reference sequence). The V end lost 5 bases, the J end lost 7 bases, and 12 bases lay between the germline ends. Here the CDR3 DNA reads TGTGCCACCAGCCATGGGGGAGGCAATTCACCCCTCCACTTT. Its translation is CATSHGGGNSPLHF.

This chain connects TRBV6-4 to TRBJ2-1; 7 bases align to TRBD2. CDR1 is MRHNA, CDR2 SNTAGT, per germline. Trimming cost V 6 bases and J 7 bases; bases outside gene matches: 9. CDR3 size: 14 residues. CDR3 in DNA: TGTGCCAGCAGCCGGGAAGGAGCGGGAAATGAGCAGTTCTTC. Translation: CASSREGAGNEQFF.

V usage is TRBV7-2 and J usage is TRBJ1-4; possibly TRBD1 for D (6 bases). With 5 bases removed from V and 7 bases from J, the gap between germline ends came to 11 bases. CDR1 and CDR2 (germline): SGHTA, FQGNSA. This CDR3 region has 13 residues. CDR3: CASSVRGSEKLFF. The CDR3 DNA reads TGTGCCAGCAGCGTCAGGGGCAGTGAAAAACTGTTTTTT.

The rearrangement uses TRBV5-1 and TRBJ1-5, with D perhaps TRBD1 (6 bases). The CDR3 runs to 15 residues. The V gene's germline CDR1 is SGHRS and CDR2 YFSETQ. The ends were cut back, 0 bases at V and 0 bases at J, with 7 bases in the middle. The CDR3 sequence: CASSLGQDSNQPQHF. The CDR3 DNA reads as TGCGCCAGCAGCTTGGGACAGGATAGCAATCAGCCCCAGCATTTT. The full variable domain, with the rest looked up from reference TRBV5-1 and TRBJ1-5, is KAGVTQTPRYLIKTRGQQVTLSCSPISGHRSVSWYQQTPGQGLQFLFEYFSETQRNKGNFPGRFSGRQFSNSRSEMNVSTLELGDSALYLCASSLGQDSNQPQHFGDGTRLSIL.

The J gene is TRBJ2-1, the V gene TRBV7-9; 9 bases fit TRBD2. The germline CDR1 and CDR2 sequences are SEHNR and FQNEAQ (reference sequence). V lost 5 bases and J lost 6; bases outside the gene matches: 20. The CDR3 is made up of 19 amino acids. CDR3 nucleotides: TGTGCCAGCAGCCCCTTCGTGGCGGGCGGGACTAGCTTTGCCAATGAGCAGTTCTTC. This codes for CASSPFVAGGTSFANEQFF.

In this sample, this clone turned up a few times. The gene calls are TRBV5-6 and TRBJ1-2; D not certain. The CDR3 spans 15 residues. Germline CDR1 SGHDT, CDR2 YYEEEE. V lost 3 bases and J 5 bases, leaving 17 bases between the germline ends. The CDR3 protein is CASSSSRHGFYGYTF. CDR3 sequence (DNA): TGTGCCAGCAGCTCGAGCCGACACGGATTTTATGGCTACACCTTC.

The J gene is TRBJ2-7, the V gene TRBV19, with 9 bases identical to TRBD1. CDR3 length: 15 amino acids. V gave up 2 bases and J gave up 9 bases; unmatched junction bases: 11. Germline V gene sequence: CDR1 LNHDA, CDR2 SQIVND (reference sequence). CDR3 loop: CASSINRGRKIGQYV. DNA for the CDR3: TGTGCCAGTAGTATAAACAGGGGGCGGAAGATCGGGCAGTACGTC.

The chain links TRBV30 to TRBJ1-4; D might be TRBD1 (6 bases). V was cut by 3 bases and J by 3 bases, with 14 bases left in between. The CDR3 consists of 15 residues. The germline V gene has CDR1 GTSNPN and CDR2 SVGIG (reference sequence). Here the CDR3 DNA reads TGTGCCTGGAGGAGACCGGACAGATCTAATGAAAAACTGTTTTTT. Protein product: CAWRRPDRSNEKLFF.

The chain combines TRBV6-5 with TRBJ2-3, with 8 bases identical to TRBD2. Trimming at V came to 4 bases and at J to 7 bases, leaving 10 bases not matched to a gene. Germline assignment: CDR1 MNHEY and CDR2 SVGAGI. The CDR3 covers 15 residues. In DNA form, the CDR3 reads TGTGCCAGCAGTTTGGAACTAGCGGATTTTCATACGCAGTATTTT. Amino acid sequence: CASSLELADFHTQYF.

The chain joins TRBV7-3 to TRBJ2-1; 7 bases match TRBD1. V lost 3 bases to trimming and J lost 4 bases; unmatched junction nucleotides: 0. CDR1 and CDR2 (germline): SGHTA, FQGTGA. CDR3 length equals 13 residues. CDR3: CASSLGQYNEQFF. Written as DNA, the CDR3 is TGTGCCAGCAGCTTGGGACAGTACAATGAGCAGTTCTTC. The variable domain in full, with the rest retrieved from reference TRBV7-3 and TRBJ2-1, is GAGVSQTPSNKVTEKGKYVELRCDPISGHTALYWYRQSLGQGPEFLIYFQGTGAADDSGLPNDRFFAVRPEGSVSTLKIQRTERGDSAVYLCASSLGQYNEQFFGPGTRLTVL.

A remark on this clone: Here the CDR3 omits its conserved ending phenylalanine or tryptophan, so a read error is the likely source. The chain combines TRBV19 with TRBJ1-2; D ambiguous. Trimming took 3 bases from V and 4 from J, leaving 15 bases between them. Germline V gene sequence: CDR1 LNHDA, CDR2 SQIVND (reference sequence). This CDR3 is 15 amino acids long. The CDR3 coding sequence is TGTGCCAGTAGTATTTGGAGGGAAGATCTCTATGGCTACACCCTC. Its protein product is CASSIWREDLYGYTL.

The J gene is TRBJ2-7, the V gene TRBV5-1; D possibly corresponds to TRBD2 (6 bases). The CDR3 is 15 residues long. V dropped 5 bases and J dropped 4 bases, with 19 bases sitting between them. Germline V lookup: CDR1 SGHRS, CDR2 YFSETQ. CDR3 sequence (DNA): TGCGCCAGCAGTTTTGGGGACTCCACAGCTTACGAGCAGTACGTC. This codes for CASSFGDSTAYEQYV.

A single count supports this clone. The CDR3 loop is CASSGKQGADYGYTF. The DNA for the CDR3 is TGTGCCAGCAGTGGAAAACAGGGGGCGGACTATGGCTACACCTTC. The chain carries TRBV6-1 and TRBJ1-2; 9 bases fit TRBD1. The germline gives CDR1 MNHNS, CDR2 SASEGT. The V gene end was trimmed by 4 bases and the J gene end by 3 bases; junction bases not matched to a gene: 6. There are 15 residues in the CDR3.

The V call is TRBV6-1, the J call TRBJ2-7; the match to TRBD1 covers 7 bases. This CDR3 contains 13 residues. Germline-derived CDR1 and CDR2 are MNHNS and SASEGT. V shed 6 bases and J 7 bases; nucleotides not matched to a gene: 9. Here the CDR3 reads CASSDDRAEEQYF. DNA for the CDR3: TGTGCCAGCAGCGACGACAGGGCGGAAGAGCAGTACTTC.

This rearrangement joins TRBV11-1 to TRBJ1-2, with 7 bases matching TRBD1. The CDR3 sequence is 16 residues long. Germline CDR1 is SGHAT and CDR2 is FQDESV (reference sequence). The ends lost 0 bases at V and 4 bases at J; junction bases unmatched: 8. The CDR3: CASSLATQGGSYGYTF. The CDR3 nucleotides read TGTGCCAGCAGCTTAGCGACCCAGGGGGGATCCTATGGCTACACCTTC.